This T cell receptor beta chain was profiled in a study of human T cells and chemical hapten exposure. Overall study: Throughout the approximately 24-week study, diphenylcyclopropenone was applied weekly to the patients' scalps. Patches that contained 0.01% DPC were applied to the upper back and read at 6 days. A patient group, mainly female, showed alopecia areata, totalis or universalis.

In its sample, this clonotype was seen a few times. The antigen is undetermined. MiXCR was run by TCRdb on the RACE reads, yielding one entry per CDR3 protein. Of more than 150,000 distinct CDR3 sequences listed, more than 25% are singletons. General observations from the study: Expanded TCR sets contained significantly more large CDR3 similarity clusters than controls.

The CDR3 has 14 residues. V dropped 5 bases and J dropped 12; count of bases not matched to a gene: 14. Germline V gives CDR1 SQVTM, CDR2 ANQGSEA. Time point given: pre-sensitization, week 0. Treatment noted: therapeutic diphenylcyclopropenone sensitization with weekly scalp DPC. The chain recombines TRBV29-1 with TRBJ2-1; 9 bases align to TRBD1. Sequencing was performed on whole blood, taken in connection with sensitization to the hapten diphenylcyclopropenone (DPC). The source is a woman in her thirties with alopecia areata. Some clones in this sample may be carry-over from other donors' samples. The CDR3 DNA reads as TGCAGCGTTCCCGGCTATGGGACAGGGTTGATGCAGTTCTTC. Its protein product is CSVPGYGTGLMQFF.